The following is a T cell receptor (beta chain) sequence with its context. The antigen is undetermined. These data are taken from a study of T cell repertoires in cytomegalovirus infection. Study information: It can be stated that public TCR beta signatures indicated CMV infection as well as a matching HLA type.

Trimming left V 5 bases short and J 9 bases short, with 20 bases between. This CDR3 has 16 amino acids. Germline loops: CDR1 LNHDA, CDR2 SQIVND (reference sequence). TCRdb re-called the reads through MiXCR, storing one row per CDR3 protein. The table has about 74,000 distinct CDR3 sequences, around 28% seen once. The chain uses TRBV19 and TRBJ1-6; tentatively, D is TRBD1 (5 bases). Sequenced here: CD8+ T cells from cultured PBMCs, sampled from culture after CMV antigen stimulation. The receptor was derived from a human donor in good health (CMV status not recorded). Some clones in this sample may be carry-over from other donors' samples. The DNA for the CDR3 is TGTGCCAGTAGTCCCCCAGGGAGGGAGGATAGTTCACCCCTCCACTTT. The encoded protein is CASSPPGREDSSPLHF.